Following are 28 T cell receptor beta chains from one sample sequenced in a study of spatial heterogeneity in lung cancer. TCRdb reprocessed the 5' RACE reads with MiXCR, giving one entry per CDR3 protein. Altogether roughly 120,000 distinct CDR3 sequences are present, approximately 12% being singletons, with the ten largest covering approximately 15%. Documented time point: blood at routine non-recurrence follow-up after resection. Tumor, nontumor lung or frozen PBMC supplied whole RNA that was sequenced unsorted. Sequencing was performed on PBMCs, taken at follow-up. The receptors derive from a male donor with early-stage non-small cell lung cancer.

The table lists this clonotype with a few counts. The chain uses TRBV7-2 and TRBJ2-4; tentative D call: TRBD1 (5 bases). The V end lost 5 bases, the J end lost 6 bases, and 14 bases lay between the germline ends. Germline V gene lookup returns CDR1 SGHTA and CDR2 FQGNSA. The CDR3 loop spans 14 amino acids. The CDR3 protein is CASSPGIWGNIQYF. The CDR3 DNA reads TGTGCCAGCAGCCCAGGGATTTGGGGAAACATTCAGTACTTC.

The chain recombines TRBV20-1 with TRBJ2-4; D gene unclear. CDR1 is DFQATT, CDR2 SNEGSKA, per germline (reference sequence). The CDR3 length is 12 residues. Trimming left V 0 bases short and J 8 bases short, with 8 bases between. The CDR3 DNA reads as TGCAGTGCTAGAGATTTAAGTGACATTCAGTACTTC. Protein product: CSARDLSDIQYF.

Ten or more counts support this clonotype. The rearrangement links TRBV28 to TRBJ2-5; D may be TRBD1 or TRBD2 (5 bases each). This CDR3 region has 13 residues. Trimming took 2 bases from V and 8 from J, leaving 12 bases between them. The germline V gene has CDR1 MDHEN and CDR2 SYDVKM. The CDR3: CASSLRDGLTQYF. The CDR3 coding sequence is TGTGCCAGCAGTTTACGGGACGGGCTTACCCAGTACTTC.

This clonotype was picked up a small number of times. The CDR3 DNA sequence: TGCAGCGTCGCTGGGGGTAGGGGATTACTCACTGAAGCTTTCTTT. Its protein product is CSVAGGRGLLTEAFF. V is TRBV29-1 and J is TRBJ1-1; D may be TRBD1 (5 bases). V lost 6 bases and J lost 4, with 21 bases in between. CDR3 length: 15 residues. Germline CDR1 is SQVTM and CDR2 is ANQGSEA. The whole variable domain, remainder taken from reference TRBV29-1 and TRBJ1-1, is SAVISQKPSRDICQRGTSLTIQCQVDSQVTMMFWYRQQPGQSLTLIATANQGSEATYESGFVIDKFPISRPNLTFSTLTVSNMSPEDSSIYLCSVAGGRGLLTEAFFGQGTRLTVV.

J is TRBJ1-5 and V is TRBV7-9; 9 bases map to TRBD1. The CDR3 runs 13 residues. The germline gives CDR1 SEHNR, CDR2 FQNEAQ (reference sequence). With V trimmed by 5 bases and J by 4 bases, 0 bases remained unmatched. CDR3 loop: CASSGTGNQPQHF. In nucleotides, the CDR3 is TGTGCCAGCAGCGGGACAGGGAATCAGCCCCAGCATTTT. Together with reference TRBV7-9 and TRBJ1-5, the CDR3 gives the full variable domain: DTGVSQNPRHKITKRGQNVTFRCDPISEHNRLYWYRQTLGQGPEFLTYFQNEAQLEKSRLLSDRFSAERPKGSFSTLEIQRTEQGDSAMYLCASSGTGNQPQHFGDGTRLSIL.

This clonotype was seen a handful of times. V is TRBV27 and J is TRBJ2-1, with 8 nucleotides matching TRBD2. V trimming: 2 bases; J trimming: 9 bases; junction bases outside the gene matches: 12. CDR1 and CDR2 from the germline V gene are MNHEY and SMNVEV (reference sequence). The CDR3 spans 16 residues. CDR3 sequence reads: CASSLKLRGGRSEQFF. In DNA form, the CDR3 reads TGTGCCAGCAGTTTAAAGCTACGGGGGGGCCGGAGTGAGCAGTTCTTC.

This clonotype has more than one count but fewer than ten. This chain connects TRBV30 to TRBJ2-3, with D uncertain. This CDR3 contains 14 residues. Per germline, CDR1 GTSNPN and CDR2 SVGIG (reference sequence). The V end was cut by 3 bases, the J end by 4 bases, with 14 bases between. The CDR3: CAWRAGRPADTQYF. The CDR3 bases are TGTGCCTGGAGGGCAGGCCGACCGGCAGATACGCAGTATTTT.

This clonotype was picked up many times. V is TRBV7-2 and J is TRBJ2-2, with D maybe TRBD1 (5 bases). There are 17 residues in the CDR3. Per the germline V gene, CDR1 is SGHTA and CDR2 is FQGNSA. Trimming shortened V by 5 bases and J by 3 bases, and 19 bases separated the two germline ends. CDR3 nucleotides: TGTGCCAGCAGCCCTCAGTATGGGGCCCTAGACACCGGGGAGCTGTTTTTT. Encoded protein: CASSPQYGALDTGELFF.

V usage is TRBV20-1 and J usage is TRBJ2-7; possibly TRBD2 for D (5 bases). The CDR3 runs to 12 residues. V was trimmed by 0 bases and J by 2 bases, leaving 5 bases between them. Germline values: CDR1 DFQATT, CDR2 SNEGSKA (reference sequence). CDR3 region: CSAREEAYEQYF. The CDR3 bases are TGCAGTGCTAGAGAGGAGGCCTACGAGCAGTACTTC.

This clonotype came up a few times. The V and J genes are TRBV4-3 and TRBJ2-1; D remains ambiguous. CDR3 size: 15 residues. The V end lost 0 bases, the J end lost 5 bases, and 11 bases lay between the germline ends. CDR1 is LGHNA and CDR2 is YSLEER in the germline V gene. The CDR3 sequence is CASSQEDRPDNEQFF. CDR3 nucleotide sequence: TGCGCCAGCAGCCAAGAAGACCGGCCGGACAATGAGCAGTTCTTC.

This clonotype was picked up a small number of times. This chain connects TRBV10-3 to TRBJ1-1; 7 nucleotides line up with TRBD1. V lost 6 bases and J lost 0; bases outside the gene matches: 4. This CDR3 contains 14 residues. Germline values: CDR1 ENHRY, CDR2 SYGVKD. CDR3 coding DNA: TGTGCCATCAGAACCGGGACAGTGAACACTGAAGCTTTCTTT. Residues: CAIRTGTVNTEAFF.

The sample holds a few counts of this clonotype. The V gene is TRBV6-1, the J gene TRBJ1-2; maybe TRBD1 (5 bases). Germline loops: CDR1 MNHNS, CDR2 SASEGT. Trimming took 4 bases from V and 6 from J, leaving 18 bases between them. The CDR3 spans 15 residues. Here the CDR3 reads CASSGRGVLSHGYTF. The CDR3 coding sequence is TGTGCCAGCAGTGGAAGAGGGGTCCTATCACATGGCTACACCTTC.

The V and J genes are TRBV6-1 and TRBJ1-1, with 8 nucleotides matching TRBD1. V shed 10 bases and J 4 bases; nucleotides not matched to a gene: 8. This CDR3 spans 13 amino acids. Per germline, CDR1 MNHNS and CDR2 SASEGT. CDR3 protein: CATFWTGSTEAFF. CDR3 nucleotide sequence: TGTGCCACCTTCTGGACAGGGAGCACTGAAGCTTTCTTT.

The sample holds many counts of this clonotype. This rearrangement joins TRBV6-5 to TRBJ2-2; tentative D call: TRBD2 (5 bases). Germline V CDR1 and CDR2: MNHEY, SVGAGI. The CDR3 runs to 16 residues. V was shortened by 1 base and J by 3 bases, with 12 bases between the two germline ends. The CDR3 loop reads CASSYWVASYTGELFF. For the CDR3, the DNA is TGTGCCAGCAGTTACTGGGTAGCGTCCTACACCGGGGAGCTGTTTTTT.

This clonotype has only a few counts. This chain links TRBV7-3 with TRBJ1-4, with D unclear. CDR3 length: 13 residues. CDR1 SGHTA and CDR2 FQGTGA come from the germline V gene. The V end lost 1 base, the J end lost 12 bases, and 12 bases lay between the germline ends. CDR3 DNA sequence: TGTGCCAGCAGCTTAATAGGAGGTGGGGAACTGTTTTTT. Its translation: CASSLIGGGELFF.

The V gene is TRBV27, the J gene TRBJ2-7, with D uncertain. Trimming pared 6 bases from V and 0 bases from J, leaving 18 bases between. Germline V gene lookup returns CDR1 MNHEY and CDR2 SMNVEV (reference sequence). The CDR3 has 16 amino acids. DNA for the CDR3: TGTGCCAGCAGACCTCCGGGCCAATTCTTCTCCTACGAGCAGTACTTC. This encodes CASRPPGQFFSYEQYF.

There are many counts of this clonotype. The chain's CDR3 is CASTETWNYGYTF. The CDR3 nucleotides are TGTGCCAGCACGGAGACATGGAACTATGGCTACACCTTC. The rearrangement links TRBV18 to TRBJ1-2; D is unresolved. V gave up 8 bases and J gave up 2 bases, with 12 bases separating them. Germline V gene data show CDR1 as KGHSH and CDR2 as LQKENI. The CDR3 has 13 amino acids.

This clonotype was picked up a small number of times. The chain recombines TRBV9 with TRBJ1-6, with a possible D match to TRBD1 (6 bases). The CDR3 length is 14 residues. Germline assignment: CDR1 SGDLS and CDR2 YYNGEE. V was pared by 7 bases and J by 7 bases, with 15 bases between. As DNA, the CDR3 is TGTGCCAGCCAGCAAACGGGGGGCAATTCACCCCTCCACTTT. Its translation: CASQQTGGNSPLHF.

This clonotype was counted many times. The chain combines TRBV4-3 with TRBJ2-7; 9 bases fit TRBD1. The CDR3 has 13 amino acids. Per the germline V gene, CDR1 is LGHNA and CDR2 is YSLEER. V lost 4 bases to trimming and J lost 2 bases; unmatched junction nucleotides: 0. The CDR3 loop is CASSRDRAYEQYF. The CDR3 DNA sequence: TGCGCCAGCAGCCGGGACAGGGCCTACGAGCAGTACTTC.

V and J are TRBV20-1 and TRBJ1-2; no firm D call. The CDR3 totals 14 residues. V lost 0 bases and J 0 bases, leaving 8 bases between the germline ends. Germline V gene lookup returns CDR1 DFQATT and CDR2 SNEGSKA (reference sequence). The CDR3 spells CSARDLTTNYGYTF. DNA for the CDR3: TGCAGTGCTAGAGATTTGACCACTAACTATGGCTACACCTTC.

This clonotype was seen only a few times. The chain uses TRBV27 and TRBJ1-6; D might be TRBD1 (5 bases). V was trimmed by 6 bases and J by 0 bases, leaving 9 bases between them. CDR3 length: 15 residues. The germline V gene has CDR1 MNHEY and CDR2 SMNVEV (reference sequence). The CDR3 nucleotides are TGTGCCAGCAGCCCCGGGGGCTCCTATAATTCACCCCTCCACTTT. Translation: CASSPGGSYNSPLHF.

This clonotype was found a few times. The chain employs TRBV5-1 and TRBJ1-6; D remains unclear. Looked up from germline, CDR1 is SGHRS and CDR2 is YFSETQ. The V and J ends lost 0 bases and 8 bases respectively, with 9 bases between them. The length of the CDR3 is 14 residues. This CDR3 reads CASSLARRDSPLHF. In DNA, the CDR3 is TGCGCCAGCAGCTTGGCCAGGCGGGATTCACCCCTCCACTTT.

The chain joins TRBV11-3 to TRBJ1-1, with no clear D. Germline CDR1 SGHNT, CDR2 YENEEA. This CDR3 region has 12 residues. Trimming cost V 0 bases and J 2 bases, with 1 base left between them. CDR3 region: CASSLDNTEAFF. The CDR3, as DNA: TGTGCCAGCAGCTTAGACAACACTGAAGCTTTCTTT.

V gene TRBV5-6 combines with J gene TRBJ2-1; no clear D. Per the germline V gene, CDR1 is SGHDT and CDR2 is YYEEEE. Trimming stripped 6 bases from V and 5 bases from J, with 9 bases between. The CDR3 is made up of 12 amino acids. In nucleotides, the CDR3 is TGTGCCAGCAAGGGCCTAAACAATGAGCAGTTCTTC. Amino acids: CASKGLNNEQFF.

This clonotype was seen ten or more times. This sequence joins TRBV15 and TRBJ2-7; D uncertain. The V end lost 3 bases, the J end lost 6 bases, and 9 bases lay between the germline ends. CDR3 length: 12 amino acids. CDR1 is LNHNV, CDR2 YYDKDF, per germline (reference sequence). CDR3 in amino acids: CATSRRLGEQYF. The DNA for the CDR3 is TGTGCCACCAGCAGGCGCCTTGGCGAGCAGTACTTC.

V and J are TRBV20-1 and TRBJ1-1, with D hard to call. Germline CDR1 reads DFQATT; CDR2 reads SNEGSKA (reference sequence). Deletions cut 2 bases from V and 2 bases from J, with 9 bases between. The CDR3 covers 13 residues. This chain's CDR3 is CSARFQANTEAFF. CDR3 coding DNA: TGCAGTGCTAGATTCCAGGCCAACACTGAAGCTTTCTTT.

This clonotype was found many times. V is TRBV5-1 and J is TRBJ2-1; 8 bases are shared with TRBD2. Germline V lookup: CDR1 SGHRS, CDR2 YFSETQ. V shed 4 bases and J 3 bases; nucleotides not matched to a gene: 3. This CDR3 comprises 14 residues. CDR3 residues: CASSISGDYNEQFF. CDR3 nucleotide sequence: TGCGCCAGCAGCATTAGCGGGGACTACAATGAGCAGTTCTTC.

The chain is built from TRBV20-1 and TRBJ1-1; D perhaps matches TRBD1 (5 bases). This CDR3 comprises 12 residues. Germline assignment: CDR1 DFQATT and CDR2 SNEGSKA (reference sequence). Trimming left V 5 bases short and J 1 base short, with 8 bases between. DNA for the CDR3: TGCAGTGCTTTCGACAGGAACACTGAAGCTTTCTTT. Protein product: CSAFDRNTEAFF.